This T cell receptor beta chain is from a study of CD8 T cells in Susac syndrome (dated by TCRdb to between 2018 and 2021). In the study overall: Repertoire sequencing was used to test whether CD8+ T cell activation and differentiation in Susac syndrome was antigen driven. The clonality of the CD8+ T cell repertoire was compared across 12 healthy donors, 14 Susac syndrome patients and under 19 multiple sclerosis patients. Results the study describes overall, beyond this receptor: The number of individuals in the TCR sequencing and HLA analysis was acknowledged as relatively small.

RNA was extracted using the RNeasy kit, and roughly 0.5 to 1 microgram was reverse transcribed with random hexamers. TCR beta CDR3 regions were amplified with the immunoSEQ multiplex PCR assay covering 54 Vbeta and 13 Jbeta segments. PCR amplification bias was corrected using a synthetic template baseline for primer optimization and computational correction. As for how the authors treated the data: Only productive sequences were kept, with reads annotated to V, D and J genes according to IMGT and analyzed in immunoSEQ Analyzer. Clonality was computed as one minus Shannon entropy normalized by log2 of the number of productive unique sequences. For each patient and control, public and private clones were evaluated within the 100 most prevalent clones. Clones were defined as Susac-specific when absent from the healthy and MS cohorts, from 1,000 to 1,100 published viral clones and from other ImmuneACCESS disease sequences. TCRdb handled the public reads itself, with Q25 trimming in fastp and clone calling in MiXCR, and kept productive beta chains. Each entry is one CDR3 protein sequence, shown with its most common DNA and genes. The V and J calls, along with clone size, are taken from TCRdb and not from the paper's own processing. Across this sample there are about 300,000 distinct CDR3 sequences, with approximately 85% seen only once. 0.21% of the sample belongs to the ten largest clones.

On this clonotype: Its cognate antigen has yet to be identified. No base quality information exists; no much larger clone differs at one position.

Peripheral blood CD8+ and CD4+ T cells from healthy donors, Susac syndrome patients and multiple sclerosis patients were profiled using high-throughput TCR beta sequencing. The multiple sclerosis controls were treatment-naive patients whose relapsing-remitting disease, either stable or active, fulfilled the revised McDonald criteria. CD8+ TEMRA cells were enriched by FACS, while bulk CD8+ and CD4+ T cells were purified by magnetic negative isolation. Blood was collected in EDTA tubes and processed within 24 hours, with PBMCs isolated through density gradient centrifugation. PBMCs destined for TCR sequencing were cryopreserved in liquid nitrogen and later thawed in a 37 °C water bath. The sorted or isolated CD4+, CD8+ and CD8+ TEMRA cells had a purity of 90% or higher. The germline V gene encodes CDR1 MGHRA and CDR2 YSYEKL. V is cut back by 1 base and J by 4 bases, with 6 bases in the junction unmatched. The CDR3 holds 17 amino acids from the cysteine to the phenylalanine. Just the 51-base CDR3 DNA is kept, in frame starting at base 1.

The chain couples TRBV4-1 to TRBJ2-4, with TRBD2 identical over 11 junction bases. The receptor comes from a human donor with multiple sclerosis. Sequenced input: CD8+ T cells from PBMCs. In nucleotides, the sequence is TGCGCCAGCAGCCAAGTTTCTAGCGGGAGGAGGAAAAACATTCAGTACTTC. Translated, this is CASSQVSSGRRKNIQYF.